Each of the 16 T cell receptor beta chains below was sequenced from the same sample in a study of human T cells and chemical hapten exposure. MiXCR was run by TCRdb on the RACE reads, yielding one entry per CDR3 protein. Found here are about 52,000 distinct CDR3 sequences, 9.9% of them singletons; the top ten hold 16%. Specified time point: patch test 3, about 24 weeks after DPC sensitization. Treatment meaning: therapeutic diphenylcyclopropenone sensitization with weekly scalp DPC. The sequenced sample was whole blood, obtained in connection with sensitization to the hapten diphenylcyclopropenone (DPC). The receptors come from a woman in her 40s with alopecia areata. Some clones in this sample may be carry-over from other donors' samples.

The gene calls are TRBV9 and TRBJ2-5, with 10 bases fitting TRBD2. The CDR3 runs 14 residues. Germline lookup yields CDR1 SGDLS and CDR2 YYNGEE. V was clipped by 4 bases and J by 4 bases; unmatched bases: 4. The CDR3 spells CASSFSGGRETQYF. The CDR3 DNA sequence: TGTGCCAGCAGCTTTAGCGGGGGGCGAGAGACCCAGTACTTC.

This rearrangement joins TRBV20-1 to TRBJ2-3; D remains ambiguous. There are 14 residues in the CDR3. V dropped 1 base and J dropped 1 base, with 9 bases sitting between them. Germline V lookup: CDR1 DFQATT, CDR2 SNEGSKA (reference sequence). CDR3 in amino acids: CSARGQRRTDTQYF. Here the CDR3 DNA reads TGCAGTGCTAGAGGGCAGCGTCGCACAGATACGCAGTATTTT.

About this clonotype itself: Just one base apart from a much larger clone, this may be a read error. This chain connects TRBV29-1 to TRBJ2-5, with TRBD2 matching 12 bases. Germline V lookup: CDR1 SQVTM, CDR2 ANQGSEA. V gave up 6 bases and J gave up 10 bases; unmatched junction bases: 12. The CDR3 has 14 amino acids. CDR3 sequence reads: CSVEYGTSGLSQYF. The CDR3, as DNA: TGCAGCGTCGAGTATGGGACTAGCGGGCTGAGCCAGTACTTC.

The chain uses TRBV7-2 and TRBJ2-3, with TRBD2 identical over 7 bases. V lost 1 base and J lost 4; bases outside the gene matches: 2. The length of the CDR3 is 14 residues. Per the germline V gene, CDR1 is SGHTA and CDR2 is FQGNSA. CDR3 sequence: CASSLVAGPDTQYF. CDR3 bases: TGTGCCAGCAGCTTAGTAGCGGGTCCAGATACGCAGTATTTT.

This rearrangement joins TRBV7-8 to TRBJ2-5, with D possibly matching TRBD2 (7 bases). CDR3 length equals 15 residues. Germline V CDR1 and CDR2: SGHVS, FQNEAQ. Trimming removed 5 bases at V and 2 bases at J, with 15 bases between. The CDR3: CASSAMGGQQETQYF. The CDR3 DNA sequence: TGTGCCAGCAGCGCTATGGGGGGGCAGCAAGAGACCCAGTACTTC. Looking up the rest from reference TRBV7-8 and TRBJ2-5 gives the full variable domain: GAGVSQSPRYKVAKRGQDVALRCDPISGHVSLFWYQQALGQGPEFLTYFQNEAQLDKSGLPSDRFFAERPEGSVSTLKIQRTQQEDSAVYLCASSAMGGQQETQYFGPGTRLLVL.

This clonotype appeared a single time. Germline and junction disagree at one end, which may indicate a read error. The CDR3 DNA sequence: TGTGCCAGCAGCCACAGGGAACCCTACAAGCAGTACTTC. This translates into CASSHREPYKQYF. The chain joins TRBV7-2 to TRBJ2-7, with D perhaps matching TRBD1 (6 bases). The CDR3 has 13 amino acids. Germline CDR1 and CDR2: SGHTA and FQGNSA.

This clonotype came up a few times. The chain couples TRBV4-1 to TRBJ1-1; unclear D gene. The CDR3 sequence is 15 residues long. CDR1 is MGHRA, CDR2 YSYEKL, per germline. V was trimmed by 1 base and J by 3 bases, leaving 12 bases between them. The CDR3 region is CASSQGSDRDTEAFF. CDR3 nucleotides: TGCGCCAGCAGCCAAGGTTCGGATAGGGACACTGAAGCTTTCTTT.

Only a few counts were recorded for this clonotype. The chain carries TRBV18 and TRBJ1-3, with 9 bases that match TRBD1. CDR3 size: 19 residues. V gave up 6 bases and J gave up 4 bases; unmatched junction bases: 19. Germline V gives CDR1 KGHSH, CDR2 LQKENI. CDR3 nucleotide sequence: TGTGCCAGCTCCCCCACAGGGGGCTTTTTATTATCGGTCGGAAACACCATATATTTT. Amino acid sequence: CASSPTGGFLLSVGNTIYF.

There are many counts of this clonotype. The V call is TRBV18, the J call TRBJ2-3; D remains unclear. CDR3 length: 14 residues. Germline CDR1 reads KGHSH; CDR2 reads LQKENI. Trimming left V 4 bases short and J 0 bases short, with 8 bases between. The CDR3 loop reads CASSQVDSTDTQYF. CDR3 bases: TGTGCCAGCTCACAGGTAGACAGCACAGATACGCAGTATTTT.

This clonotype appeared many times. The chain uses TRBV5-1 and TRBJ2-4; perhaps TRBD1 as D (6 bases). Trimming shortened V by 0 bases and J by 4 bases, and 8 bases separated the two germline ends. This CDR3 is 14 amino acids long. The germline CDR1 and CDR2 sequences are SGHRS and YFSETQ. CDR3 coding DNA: TGCGCCAGCAGCTTGGGCGGACAGAAAAACATTCAGTACTTC. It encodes CASSLGGQKNIQYF.

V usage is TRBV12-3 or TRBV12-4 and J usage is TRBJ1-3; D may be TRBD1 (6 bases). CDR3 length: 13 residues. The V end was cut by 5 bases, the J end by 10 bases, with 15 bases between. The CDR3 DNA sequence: TGTGCCAGCAGTCGGTCGGGGGCCGGGACCATATATTTT. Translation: CASSRSGAGTIYF.

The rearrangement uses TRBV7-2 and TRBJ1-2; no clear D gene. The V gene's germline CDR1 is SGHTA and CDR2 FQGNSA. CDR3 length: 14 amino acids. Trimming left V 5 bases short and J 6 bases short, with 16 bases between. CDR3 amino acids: CASSPNGSWDGYTF. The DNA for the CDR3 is TGTGCCAGCAGCCCAAACGGGTCGTGGGATGGCTACACCTTC.

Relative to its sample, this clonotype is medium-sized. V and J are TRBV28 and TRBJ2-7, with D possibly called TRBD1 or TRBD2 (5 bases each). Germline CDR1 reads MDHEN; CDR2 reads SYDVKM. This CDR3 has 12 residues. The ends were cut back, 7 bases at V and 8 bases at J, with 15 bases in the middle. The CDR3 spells CASTGPRGKQYF. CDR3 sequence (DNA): TGTGCCAGCACCGGACCGAGGGGAAAGCAGTACTTC.

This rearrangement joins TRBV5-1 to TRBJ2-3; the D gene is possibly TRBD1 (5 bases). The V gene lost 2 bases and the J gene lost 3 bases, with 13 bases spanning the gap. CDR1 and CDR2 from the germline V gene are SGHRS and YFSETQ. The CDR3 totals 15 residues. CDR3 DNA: TGCGCCAGCAGCTTAACTCAGGGAAGGACAGATACGCAGTATTTT. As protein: CASSLTQGRTDTQYF.

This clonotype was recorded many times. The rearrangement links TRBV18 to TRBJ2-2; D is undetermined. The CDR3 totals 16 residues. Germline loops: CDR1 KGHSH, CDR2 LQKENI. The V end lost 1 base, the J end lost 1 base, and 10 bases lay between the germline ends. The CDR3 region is CASSPRNSRNTGELFF. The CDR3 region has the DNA TGTGCCAGCTCACCACGAAATTCCAGGAACACCGGGGAGCTGTTTTTT.

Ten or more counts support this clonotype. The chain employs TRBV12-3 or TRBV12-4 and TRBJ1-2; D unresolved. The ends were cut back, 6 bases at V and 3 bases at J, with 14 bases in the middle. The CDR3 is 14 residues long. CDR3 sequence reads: CASSPHAGYYGYTF. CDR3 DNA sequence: TGTGCCAGCAGCCCCCACGCTGGGTACTATGGCTACACCTTC.